Described below is a single T cell receptor (beta chain) sequence and its context. As yet, its antigen is unknown. This sample stems from a study of cytomegalovirus exposure and HLA in healthy donors. J gave up 3 bases and V 6 bases, and 11 bases lay outside the gene matches. Germline V gene sequence: CDR1 SGHNT, CDR2 YENEEA. The CDR3 runs 15 residues. The PCR contained 60 Vbeta and 13 Jbeta primers. The assay was immunoSEQ multiplex PCR, and TCRdb's table has in-frame clones only and misses some. The sample has roughly 160,000 clones; roughly 83% are singletons. Whole-study results and caveats: Some V segments, TRBV6-2 and TRBV6-3 among them, were indistinguishable and were therefore excluded. In an earlier analysis, in 540 or so donors, most V segments appeared productive either ~87% or ~30% of the time. Researchers had no immune exposure information except CMV serostatus available.

Input material: PBMCs. The chain recombines TRBV11-3 with TRBJ2-7; 7 bases fit TRBD2. The origin of this receptor is a boy younger than 10 in good health and CMV-seronegative. This chain's CDR3 is CASSFARRESYEQYF. CDR3 nucleotides: TGTGCCAGCAGTTTTGCACGGCGGGAGAGCTACGAGCAGTACTTC.